The sequence of this TCR beta chain was determined in a study of cytomegalovirus exposure and HLA in healthy donors. PCR employed 60 Vbeta and 13 Jbeta primers. Clones were read by immunoSEQ multiplex PCR, and TCRdb kept only the in-frame ones, dropping some. The data show 190,000 or so clones, roughly 87% seen once. CDR1 and CDR2 from the germline V gene are MNHNS and SASEGT. CDR3 length: 14 residues. V was pared by 6 bases and J by 1 base, with 12 bases between. The chain couples TRBV6-1 to TRBJ2-5, with D perhaps TRBD2 (6 bases). The receptor comes from a middle-aged man in good health and CMV-seronegative. Sequences were obtained from PBMCs. The CDR3 DNA sequence: TGTGCCAGCAGGACGGGGGTACGCCAAGAGACCCAGTACTTC. It encodes CASRTGVRQETQYF.